This TCR beta chain is drawn from a study of blood T cell repertoires in COVID-19. Study-level information: Material from acute and convalescent COVID-19 was sourced from the United States, Italy and Spain.

This clone was found a few times. Participants were aged about 18 to 100 years from around 24 US areas. Categorization into cohorts depended on clinical history that participants reported. Exposed participants encountered a COVID-19 case during the 2 weeks preceding study entry. The V and J ends lost 0 bases and 7 bases, in that order; junction bases with no gene match: 5. Germline CDR1 and CDR2: LNHNV and YYDKDF (reference sequence). The CDR3 totals 15 residues. Clones were sequenced by immunoSEQ multiplex PCR, and TCRdb holds only the in-frame ones, with some missing. The sample shows about 250,000 clones, about four fifths of them seen only once.

The rearrangement joins TRBV15 to TRBJ1-4; 7 positions match TRBD1. This receptor was taken from a woman aged 35 to 49 who had been exposed to COVID-19. The source material was PBMCs or T cells enriched from blood (not recorded which). CDR3 region: CATSRERQGGEKLFF. As DNA, the CDR3 is TGTGCCACCAGCAGAGAAAGACAGGGCGGTGAAAAACTGTTTTTT.